What follows describes a single T cell receptor (beta chain). The data belong to a study of blood T cell repertoires in COVID-19. Whole-study context: COVID-19 samples from acute and convalescent phases originated in the United States, Italy and Spain.

CDR1 SGHTA and CDR2 FQGNSA come from the germline V gene. CDR3 size: 14 residues. V lost 5 bases and J lost 4, with 12 bases in between. Assignment of participants to cohorts was predicated upon participant-reported clinical history. Profiling relied on immunoSEQ multiplex PCR, and the TCRdb table lists in-frame clones only, not all of them. The sample records about 210,000 clones, about 84% being singletons. The chain combines TRBV7-2 with TRBJ2-1; TRBD2 might be the D (6 bases). This clonotype was obtained from a man aged 25-40 years with acute COVID-19. Sequencing was done on a sample of PBMCs or T cells enriched from blood (not recorded which). The CDR3 sequence is CASSSPGLYNEQFF. In DNA form, the CDR3 reads TGTGCCAGCAGCAGTCCGGGACTTTACAATGAGCAGTTCTTC.